This T cell receptor beta chain was profiled in a study of T cells in Graves' hyperthyroidism and ophthalmopathy. Study results and limitations: Peripheral blood also featured most of the thyroid clonotypes expanded above 0.001.

PBMCs were obtained from roughly 10 ml fresh peripheral blood. Worth noting for this clonotype: Its antigen is unidentified.

TCR beta CDR3 region amplification was performed from RNA transcripts. During a first-round RT-PCR of the TCR CDR3, the HTBI primer set was used. TCRdb analysed the multiplex PCR reads with MiXCR anew, one entry per CDR3 protein. The data hold some 210,000 distinct CDR3 sequences, with 17% observed a single time. Sample: blood. The TCR sequence derives from a man in his fifties or sixties with Graves' hyperthyroidism.

The CDR3 nucleotides read TGCAGCGTTGGGAGACAGGGCGCAGATACGCAGTATTTT. It is translated as CSVGRQGADTQYF. The gene calls are TRBV29-1 and TRBJ2-3, with 7 bases identical to TRBD1. Trimming removed 4 bases from V and 4 bases from J; junction bases left unmatched: 5. The CDR3 covers 13 residues. In germline, CDR1 is SQVTM, CDR2 ANQGSEA.